The 29 T cell receptor beta chains in this list originate from one sample, sequenced in a study of type 1 and type 2 diabetes patients. PCR was run on genomic DNA. A primer set of 30 forward and 13 reverse primers amplified the CDR3. TCRdb ran MiXCR on the multiplex PCR reads and lists one entry per CDR3 protein. Of 250,000 or so distinct CDR3 sequences listed, approximately 45% are singletons. Sequencing used peripheral blood mononuclear cells (PBMCs). The source is a man younger than 30 with type 2 diabetes.

The CDR3 loop is CASSSSGGTEAFF. In DNA, the CDR3 is TGTGCCAGTAGTAGTTCAGGGGGCACTGAAGCTTTCTTT. The chain has TRBV19 and TRBJ1-1; 7 positions agree with TRBD1. From germline, CDR1 is LNHDA and CDR2 SQIVND (reference sequence). CDR3 length equals 13 residues. J was trimmed by 4 bases and V by 4 bases; bases with no gene match: 3.

CDR3 residues: CASSLRQGAPNTGELFF. The CDR3 region has the DNA TGCGCCAGCAGCCTAAGACAGGGGGCTCCGAACACCGGGGAGCTGTTTTTT. This rearrangement joins TRBV10-2 to TRBJ2-2, with 10 bases that match TRBD1. Germline loops: CDR1 WSHSY, CDR2 SAAADI. The CDR3 extends over 17 amino acids. The V gene end was trimmed by 6 bases and the J gene end by 0 bases; junction bases not matched to a gene: 7.

Ten or more counts support this clonotype. J is TRBJ2-7 and V is TRBV30; the match to TRBD1 covers 11 bases. The germline V gene has CDR1 GTSNPN and CDR2 SVGIG (reference sequence). The CDR3 consists of 12 residues. The CDR3 spells CAYGQGAAEQYF. The CDR3 DNA follows: TGTGCATACGGACAGGGGGCTGCCGAGCAGTACTTC. The full variable domain, with the rest looked up from reference TRBV30 and TRBJ2-7, is SQTIHQWPATLVQPVGSPLSLECTVEGTSNPNLYWYRQAAGRGLQLLFYSVGIGQISSEVPQNLSASRPQDRQFILSSKKLLLSDSGFYLCAYGQGAAEQYFGPGTRLTVT.

The chain is built from TRBV6-6 and TRBJ2-5; the D gene is possibly TRBD2 (5 bases). Trimming shortened V by 5 bases and J by 7 bases, and 14 bases separated the two germline ends. From germline, CDR1 is MNHNY and CDR2 SVGAGI (reference sequence). The CDR3 sequence is 13 residues long. The CDR3 DNA is TGTGCCAGCAGTGAGGGCTTGTATGGGACCCAGTACTTC. Translation gives CASSEGLYGTQYF.

V gene TRBV7-2 combines with J gene TRBJ2-3, with D unresolved. The CDR3 loop spans 13 amino acids. Trimming shortened V by 1 base and J by 5 bases, and 7 bases separated the two germline ends. Germline V CDR1 and CDR2: SGHTA, FQGNSA. The CDR3 here is CASSLDKRDTQYF. Here the CDR3 DNA reads TGTGCCAGCAGCTTAGATAAAAGAGATACGCAGTATTTT.

This clonotype was seen more than once but under ten times. The chain couples TRBV6-6 to TRBJ2-3, with D possibly matching TRBD1 (5 bases). CDR1 and CDR2 (germline): MNHNY, SVGAGI (reference sequence). The CDR3 loop spans 14 amino acids. With 2 bases removed from V and 3 bases from J, the gap between germline ends came to 9 bases. CDR3 protein: CASSYARETDTQYF. For the CDR3, the DNA is TGTGCCAGCAGTTACGCCAGGGAAACAGATACGCAGTATTTT.

The chain has TRBV13 and TRBJ2-7; D may be TRBD1 (5 bases). The CDR3 contains 16 residues. Germline loops: CDR1 PRHDT, CDR2 FYEKMQ (reference sequence). Trimming removed 8 bases from V and 0 bases from J, with 20 bases in between. The CDR3 DNA reads TGTGCCAGCGGTGCCCTCGGCAGGGTTGACTCCTACGAGCAGTACTTC. Amino acids: CASGALGRVDSYEQYF. Variable domain in full (rest from reference TRBV13 and TRBJ2-7): AAGVIQSPRHLIKEKRETATLKCYPIPRHDTVYWYQQGPGQDPQFLISFYEKMQSDKGSIPDRFSAQQFSDYHSELNMSSLELGDSALYFCASGALGRVDSYEQYFGPGTRLTVT.

The J gene is TRBJ1-5, the V gene TRBV5-1; D is unclear. This CDR3 contains 11 residues. Germline-derived CDR1 and CDR2 are SGHRS and YFSETQ. V was pared by 6 bases and J by 5 bases, with 6 bases between. Here the CDR3 reads CASTPDQPQHF. Here the CDR3 DNA reads TGCGCCAGCACTCCGGATCAGCCCCAGCATTTT.

V usage is TRBV10-3 and J usage is TRBJ1-5; D uncertain. V dropped 0 bases and J dropped 6 bases, with 6 bases sitting between them. The CDR3 loop spans 13 amino acids. Germline V lookup: CDR1 ENHRY, CDR2 SYGVKD. The CDR3 sequence is CAISESRGQPQHF. The CDR3, as DNA: TGTGCCATCAGTGAGTCCCGAGGTCAGCCCCAGCATTTT.

There are a few counts of this clonotype. The chain carries TRBV7-2 and TRBJ2-7; 9 bases agree with TRBD2. CDR3 size: 15 residues. The V segment lost 5 bases and the J segment 3 bases; nucleotides outside the gene matches: 8. Germline CDR1 SGHTA, CDR2 FQGNSA. CDR3 nucleotide sequence: TGTGCCAGCAGCCAGGGTGTGACTAGCGGCTACGAGCAGTACTTC. Encoded protein: CASSQGVTSGYEQYF.

V and J are TRBV29-1 and TRBJ2-7; TRBD2 aligns across 8 bases. J lost 5 bases, V lost 7 bases, and 7 bases had no gene match. There are 12 residues in the CDR3. The germline V gene has CDR1 SQVTM and CDR2 ANQGSEA. The CDR3 region has the DNA TGCAGCGCCCCGGGGGGGGGCAACGAGCAGTACTTC. Protein sequence: CSAPGGGNEQYF.

Regarding this clonotype: A much larger clone lies one base from this, so it may be a read error. The missing conserved phenylalanine or tryptophan at the end of this CDR3 makes a read error likely. The rearrangement links TRBV10-3 to TRBJ2-5; TRBD1 aligns across 8 bases. V dropped 6 bases and J dropped 5; count of bases not matched to a gene: 5. The CDR3 contains 13 residues. Germline loops: CDR1 ENHRY, CDR2 SYGVKD. CDR3 residues: CAISATGVETQYL. The CDR3 bases are TGTGCCATCAGCGCGACAGGGGTGGAGACCCAGTACCTC.

This chain joins TRBV20-1 and TRBJ2-7; weak D call: TRBD1 (6 bases). CDR3 size: 13 residues. From germline, CDR1 is DFQATT and CDR2 SNEGSKA (reference sequence). Trimming took 3 bases from V and 3 from J, leaving 12 bases between them. CDR3 region: CSARHRDIYEQYF. Written as DNA, the CDR3 is TGCAGTGCTAGGCACCGGGACATCTACGAGCAGTACTTC.

This clonotype was seen a few times. V gene TRBV7-3 combines with J gene TRBJ2-1; D gene ambiguous. The germline gives CDR1 SGHTA, CDR2 FQGTGA. The CDR3 consists of 11 residues. Trimming stripped 2 bases from V and 10 bases from J, with 6 bases between. The CDR3 DNA reads as TGTGCCAGCAGCTTATGGCCAGAGCAGTTCTTC. Encoded protein: CASSLWPEQFF. The entire variable domain, with the rest obtained from reference TRBV7-3 and TRBJ2-1, is as follows: GAGVSQTPSNKVTEKGKYVELRCDPISGHTALYWYRQSLGQGPEFLIYFQGTGAADDSGLPNDRFFAVRPEGSVSTLKIQRTERGDSAVYLCASSLWPEQFFGPGTRLTVL.

This clonotype has just a few counts. The chain employs TRBV12-3 or TRBV12-4 and TRBJ2-1, with 7 bases that match TRBD2. The CDR3 sequence is 14 residues long. V trimming: 1 base; J trimming: 3 bases; junction bases outside the gene matches: 0. The CDR3, as DNA: TGTGCCAGCAGTTTAGAGCGGGACTACAATGAGCAGTTCTTC. Translation gives CASSLERDYNEQFF.

This clonotype has a count of ten or more. The chain joins TRBV10-1 to TRBJ2-3; the D gene is possibly TRBD2 (6 bases). Trimming removed 3 bases at V and 9 bases at J, with 10 bases between. The CDR3 is 12 residues long. Germline lookup yields CDR1 WNHNN and CDR2 SYGVQD (reference sequence). CDR3 sequence reads: CASSDGGATQYF. The DNA of the CDR3 is TGCGCCAGCAGTGATGGAGGGGCCACGCAGTATTTT.

The genes are TRBV4-3 and TRBJ1-2; D uncertain. Germline lookup yields CDR1 LGHNA and CDR2 YSLEER. Between the trimmed V and J ends, which lost 0 bases and 4 bases, there was a span of 12 bases. The CDR3 consists of 15 residues. The CDR3 reads CASSQDARTFYGYTF. The CDR3 nucleotides are TGCGCCAGCAGCCAAGATGCAAGGACCTTCTATGGCTACACCTTC.

The rearrangement links TRBV7-6 to TRBJ2-7, with D perhaps TRBD1 (6 bases). V lost 2 bases and J 3 bases, leaving 11 bases between the germline ends. CDR1 and CDR2 from the germline V gene are SGHVS and FNYEAQ. The CDR3 totals 14 residues. In nucleotides, the CDR3 is TGTGCCAGCAGCTTATCAGGGGACGGCTACGAGCAGTACTTC. This translates into CASSLSGDGYEQYF. Drawing the rest from reference TRBV7-6 and TRBJ2-7, the complete variable domain is GAGVSQSPRYKVTKRGQDVALRCDPISGHVSLYWYRQALGQGPEFLTYFNYEAQQDKSGLPNDRFSAERPEGSISTLTIQRTEQRDSAMYRCASSLSGDGYEQYFGPGTRLTVT.

The V gene is TRBV4-1, the J gene TRBJ2-7, with D perhaps TRBD2 (6 bases). Germline CDR1 is MGHRA and CDR2 is YSYEKL. The CDR3 extends over 13 amino acids. V was clipped by 3 bases and J by 4 bases, with 10 bases between them. The CDR3 loop reads CASSHGSGYEQYF. The CDR3 DNA sequence: TGCGCCAGCAGCCACGGTAGCGGTTACGAGCAGTACTTC.

V gene TRBV12-3 or TRBV12-4 combines with J gene TRBJ1-5; tentative D call: TRBD1 (5 bases). V lost 5 bases and J 1 base, leaving 15 bases between the germline ends. This CDR3 spans 16 amino acids. Here the CDR3 DNA reads TGTGCCAGCAGTGGGGTCGGGGCCAGGAGCAATCAGCCCCAGCATTTT. Translated, it gives CASSGVGARSNQPQHF.

This clonotype has more than one count but fewer than ten. The chain carries TRBV30 and TRBJ2-7; D assignment may be TRBD1 or TRBD2 (6 bases each). This CDR3 is built from 15 residues. The V gene's germline CDR1 is GTSNPN and CDR2 SVGIG (reference sequence). Trimming cost V 1 base and J 3 bases, with 16 bases left between them. The CDR3 bases are TGTGCCTGGAGTGGTGGGGGGCGAGGATTCTACGAGCAGTACTTC. Amino acids: CAWSGGGRGFYEQYF.

V gene TRBV30 combines with J gene TRBJ2-7; a weak D match, TRBD2 (5 bases). This CDR3 has 12 amino acids. The germline V gene has CDR1 GTSNPN and CDR2 SVGIG (reference sequence). V was clipped by 4 bases and J by 2 bases, with 9 bases between them. DNA for the CDR3: TGTGCCTGGACTAGCACCCCCTACGAGCAGTACTTC. It specifies CAWTSTPYEQYF.

Concerning this clonotype itself: This sequence may be a read error, since a much larger clone differs from it by one base. The chain employs TRBV15 and TRBJ2-3; D uncertain. The CDR3 sequence is 13 residues long. Germline assignment: CDR1 LNHNV and CDR2 YYDKDF (reference sequence). Written as DNA, the CDR3 is TGTGCCACCAGCATGTCGCTTACAGATACGCAGTGTTTT. It encodes CATSMSLTDTQCF. Based on the CDR3 plus reference TRBV15 and TRBJ2-3, the full variable domain is DAMVIQNPRYQVTQFGKPVTLSCSQTLNHNVMYWYQQKSSQAPKLLFHYYDKDFNNEADTPDNFQSRRPNTSFCFLDIRSPGLGDTAMYLCATSMSLTDTQCFGPGTRLTVL.

The rearrangement uses TRBV6-6 and TRBJ2-7, with D perhaps TRBD1 (5 bases). V gave up 0 bases and J gave up 5 bases, with 11 bases separating them. The germline V gene has CDR1 MNHNY and CDR2 SVGAGI (reference sequence). This CDR3 comprises 14 residues. The CDR3 DNA is TGTGCCAGCAGTTACTCCCAGGGATCCCACGAGCAGTACTTC. Its protein is CASSYSQGSHEQYF.

This clonotype has a handful of counts. The chain is built from TRBV7-2 and TRBJ2-1; 8 bases fit TRBD2. Per the germline V gene, CDR1 is SGHTA and CDR2 is FQGNSA. V dropped 4 bases and J dropped 3; count of bases not matched to a gene: 5. CDR3 length: 15 amino acids. The CDR3 DNA follows: TGTGCCAGCAGCTATAGTAGCGGGAACTACAATGAGCAGTTCTTC. Translated, it gives CASSYSSGNYNEQFF.

This clonotype has just a few counts. This rearrangement joins TRBV10-3 to TRBJ2-7, with TRBD1 matching over 9 bases. Germline lookup yields CDR1 ENHRY and CDR2 SYGVKD. The CDR3 length is 13 residues. Germline trimming cut 4 bases from V and 4 bases from J; bases unmatched to any gene: 2. CDR3 DNA: TGTGCCATCAGTGCGGGACAGGGATACGAGCAGTACTTC. Protein: CAISAGQGYEQYF.

This clonotype occurred a few times. This rearrangement joins TRBV7-2 to TRBJ1-3, with unresolved D. The V gene's germline CDR1 is SGHTA and CDR2 FQGNSA. Trimming removed 2 bases at V and 5 bases at J, with 4 bases between. This CDR3 region has 12 residues. CDR3 sequence: CASSLIRNTIYF. As DNA, the CDR3 is TGTGCCAGCAGCTTAATACGAAACACCATATATTTT.

Worth noting for this clonotype: Relative to the germline gene, one junction end is altered; a read error may explain this. The rearrangement joins TRBV10-3 to TRBJ2-5; weak D call: TRBD2 (6 bases). Looked up from germline, CDR1 is ENHRY and CDR2 is SYGVKD. CDR3 length: 14 residues. CDR3 in DNA: TGTGCCAGCAGTGAATTCGGGGGCCAAGAGACCCAGTACTTC. It translates to CASSEFGGQETQYF.

This clonotype has more than one count but fewer than ten. The CDR3, as DNA: TGCAGCTCCGGGACGGATAACAATGAGCAGTTCTTC. As protein: CSSGTDNNEQFF. This chain uses TRBV29-1 with TRBJ2-1; either TRBD1 or TRBD2 may fit D (5 bases each). The germline CDR1 and CDR2 sequences are SQVTM and ANQGSEA. The V end lost 8 bases, the J end lost 5 bases, and 13 bases lay between the germline ends. The CDR3 sequence is 12 residues long.